The entry below gives a single T cell receptor (beta chain) sequence along with its context. Its antigen is currently unknown. The entry originates in a study of shared clonotypes between healthy human individuals. Looked up from germline, CDR1 is MNHNY and CDR2 is SVGAGI (reference sequence). The CDR3 is 14 amino acids. Between the trimmed V and J ends, which lost 2 bases and 3 bases, there was a span of 11 bases. Generated by immunoSEQ multiplex PCR, the TCRdb table keeps only in-frame clones and is missing some. The sample has some 2.1 million clones, less than 95% seen once; the top ten hold about 1.1%. Naive CD8 cells lacked CD45RO, underwent positive selection for CCR7 and left out terminally differentiated effector memory CD45RA+ cells. Whole-study findings and limits: Naive subsets usually exceeded memory subsets in estimated richness. Rarefaction exposed incomplete sorted-subset sequencing despite large depth. In contrast to clonotypes shared by all four donors, non-shared clonotypes had lower generation probabilities.

Specimen: naive CD8+ T cells sorted from blood. The chain has TRBV6-6 and TRBJ2-7; no definite D call. The receptor comes from a man between 18 and 35 years old in good health. CDR3 nucleotide sequence: TGTGCCAGCAGTTACCCGGGCCAACACTACGAGCAGTACTTC. This sequence encodes CASSYPGQHYEQYF.